Listed below are T cell receptor beta chains from one sample, sequenced in a study of OX40 agonist ivuxolimab in advanced cancers. Using immunoSEQ multiplex PCR, the repertoire was profiled, and TCRdb retains in-frame clones only, with some absent. This table holds about 81,000 clones, 70% to 90% found once. The material sequenced was CD4+ or CD8+ T cells sorted from blood, taken in a trial of the OX40 agonist ivuxolimab. These receptors all come from an adult with an advanced solid tumor such as melanoma, head and neck, liver or kidney cancer. The CDR3 runs from the conserved cysteine through the conserved F or W. A D gene is named only where the DNA matches it firmly. Not all rows give a size; the values are once, few, many and, for expanded clones, a class.

abundance,d_gene,j_gene,v_gene,CDR3aa,CDR3nt
-,-,TRBJ2-7,TRBV5-1,CASRFGADLRYEQYF,TGCGCCAGCAGGTTCGGGGCCGACCTAAGATACGAGCAGTACTTC
-,-,TRBJ1-2,TRBV10-1,CASSPTIFYGYTF,TGCGCCAGCAGCCCAACGATCTTCTATGGCTACACCTTC
-,TRBD2,TRBJ2-5,TRBV5-4,CASSVSGVYQETQYF,TGTGCCAGCAGCGTCAGCGGGGTGTACCAAGAGACCCAGTACTTC
-,-,TRBJ1-1,TRBV7-8,CASSLREKDTEAFF,TGTGCCAGCAGCCTAAGGGAGAAGGACACTGAAGCTTTCTTT
-,-,TRBJ1-1,TRBV18,CASSRTDSLTEAFF,TGTGCCAGCTCACGCACGGACAGCCTCACTGAAGCTTTCTTT
-,TRBD2,TRBJ2-2,TRBV25-1,CASSDHSGGTGELFF,TGTGCCAGCAGTGACCATAGCGGGGGGACCGGGGAGCTGTTTTTT
-,-,TRBJ2-3,TRBV5-1,CASSLALQDTQYF,TGCGCCAGCAGCTTGGCACTGCAAGATACGCAGTATTTT
-,-,TRBJ1-5,TRBV4-1,CASSQVFVDQPQHF,TGCGCCAGCAGCCAAGTTTTTGTCGATCAGCCCCAGCATTTT
-,-,TRBJ2-2,TRBV11-3,CASSPSAGGELFF,TGTGCCAGCAGCCCTTCCGCGGGCGGGGAGCTGTTTTTT
-,-,TRBJ1-1,TRBV11-2,CASSSLQAEAFF,TGTGCCAGCAGCTCCCTACAGGCTGAAGCTTTCTTT
-,-,TRBJ2-5,TRBV5-1,CASSLEHETQYF,TGCGCCAGCAGCTTAGAACATGAGACCCAGTACTTC
-,-,TRBJ1-5,TRBV28,CASSLSGPRNQPQHF,TGTGCCAGCAGTTTATCGGGACCGAGGAATCAGCCCCAGCATTTT
-,-,TRBJ2-7,TRBV7-3,CASSLNPGGIYEQYF,TGTGCCAGCAGCTTAAATCCAGGGGGGATCTACGAGCAGTACTTC
once,TRBD2,TRBJ2-5,TRBV29-1,CSASPALWTSGLEETQYF,TGCAGCGCATCACCCGCGCTCTGGACTAGTGGGTTGGAAGAGACCCAGTACTTC
once,-,TRBJ2-5,TRBV5-1,CASSWSQETQYF,TGCGCCAGCAGCTGGTCCCAAGAGACCCAGTACTTC
few,TRBD1,TRBJ1-5,TRBV6-1,CASSEQGPGSNQPQHF,TGTGCCAGCAGCGAACAGGGGCCAGGGAGCAATCAGCCCCAGCATTTT
-,TRBD1,TRBJ1-2,TRBV2,CASSLDRVGYTF,TGTGCCAGCAGTTTGGACAGGGTGGGCTACACCTTC
-,-,TRBJ1-2,TRBV14,CASSQVAGTMGGYTF,TGTGCCAGCAGCCAAGTGGCGGGGACCATGGGGGGCTACACCTTC
once,-,TRBJ2-2,TRBV7-9,CASSPGGNTGELFF,TGTGCCAGCAGCCCCGGGGGGAACACCGGGGAGCTGTTTTTT
-,TRBD1,TRBJ2-2,TRBV29-1,CSVDRADTGELFF,TGCAGCGTAGACAGGGCTGACACCGGGGAGCTGTTTTTT
-,TRBD1,TRBJ1-1,TRBV5-6,CASSFGTGNTEAFF,TGTGCCAGCAGCTTCGGGACAGGGAACACTGAAGCTTTCTTT
-,-,TRBJ1-5,TRBV7-5,CARSPRTVNQPQHF,TGTGCCAGAAGCCCGCGGACAGTAAATCAGCCCCAGCATTTT
-,-,TRBJ2-5,TRBV7-7,CASSFGATGQETQYF,TGTGCTAGCAGCTTCGGGGCTACGGGGCAAGAGACCCAGTACTTC
-,-,TRBJ2-3,TRBV27,CASTHGGPSTDTQYF,TGTGCCAGCACCCACGGGGGACCAAGCACAGATACGCAGTATTTT
-,-,TRBJ2-2,TRBV25-1,CASSEEFGELFF,TGTGCCAGCAGTGAGGAGTTCGGGGAGCTGTTTTTT
-,-,TRBJ1-1,TRBV7-9,CASSRRVTEAFF,TGTGCCAGCAGCCGCCGGGTAACTGAAGCTTTCTTT
-,-,TRBJ1-2,TRBV4-2,CASSQPQGVNRDAGYTF,TGTGCCAGCAGCCAACCGCAGGGCGTAAACCGGGATGCTGGCTACACCTTC
-,-,TRBJ1-1,TRBV25-1,CASSDIGLINTEAFF,TGTGCCAGCAGTGACATAGGACTTATTAACACTGAAGCTTTCTTT
once,TRBD2,TRBJ2-7,TRBV6-1,CASSGRGGLGHEQYF,TGTGCCAGCAGTGGCCGCGGGGGTTTGGGACACGAGCAGTACTTC
-,-,TRBJ2-2,TRBV25-1,CASSELGGYTGELFF,TGTGCCAGCAGTGAATTGGGCGGATACACCGGGGAGCTGTTTTTT
-,-,TRBJ2-7,TRBV7-3,CASSLAGRETEQYF,TGTGCCAGCAGCTTAGCAGGCCGCGAAACAGAGCAGTACTTC
-,-,TRBJ1-2,TRBV10-3,CATKGGGPYPGYTF,TGTGCCACGAAGGGCGGGGGCCCCTACCCAGGCTACACCTTC
-,TRBD1,TRBJ2-3,TRBV5-6,CASSLVGQGGTDTQYF,TGTGCCAGCAGCTTGGTTGGACAGGGGGGCACAGATACGCAGTATTTT
few,-,TRBJ1-5,TRBV5-1,CASSFGGASNQPQHF,TGCGCCAGCAGCTTTGGGGGGGCAAGCAATCAGCCCCAGCATTTT
-,-,TRBJ2-7,TRBV7-6,CASSGGRGYEQYF,TGTGCCAGCAGCGGTGGCAGGGGTTACGAGCAGTACTTC
-,TRBD2,TRBJ2-3,TRBV6-6,CASSYSASGGADTQYF,TGTGCCAGCAGTTACTCGGCTAGCGGGGGCGCAGATACGCAGTATTTT
once,-,TRBJ1-3,TRBV6-1,CASRDNRKGGNTIYF,TGTGCCAGCAGGGACAACAGGAAGGGTGGAAACACCATATATTTT
-,-,TRBJ2-1,TRBV7-2,CASSLEKGNEQFF,TGTGCCAGCAGCTTAGAAAAGGGCAATGAGCAGTTCTTC
-,TRBD2,TRBJ2-4,TRBV5-4,CASSLELRGGKNIQYF,TGTGCCAGCAGCTTGGAGCTTCGGGGGGGCAAAAACATTCAGTACTTC
-,-,TRBJ2-1,TRBV28,CASSLTGSANEQFF,TGTGCCAGCAGTTTAACAGGGTCGGCCAATGAGCAGTTCTTC
-,-,TRBJ1-1,TRBV11-3,CASSLGQTPTEAFF,TGTGCCAGCAGCTTGGGCCAGACCCCAACTGAAGCTTTCTTT
-,TRBD1,TRBJ2-5,TRBV7-2,CASSQRQGALQETQYF,TGTGCCAGCAGCCAAAGACAGGGGGCCCTCCAAGAGACCCAGTACTTC
once,TRBD1,TRBJ1-5,TRBV7-3,CASSPTGGNQPQHF,TGTGCCAGCAGCCCAACAGGGGGGAATCAGCCTCAGCATTTT
few,-,TRBJ1-2,TRBV7-3,CASSPGGGSTTF,TGTGCCAGCAGCCCGGGGGGGGGCTCCACCACCTTC
-,TRBD1,TRBJ1-1,TRBV5-1,CASSPGGTGNTEAFF,TGCGCCAGCAGCCCTGGGGGGACAGGAAACACTGAAGCTTTCTTT
-,TRBD1,TRBJ1-4,TRBV5-4,CASSLGPSGTGVEKLFF,TGTGCCAGCAGCTTGGGCCCTTCCGGGACAGGAGTCGAAAAACTGTTTTTT